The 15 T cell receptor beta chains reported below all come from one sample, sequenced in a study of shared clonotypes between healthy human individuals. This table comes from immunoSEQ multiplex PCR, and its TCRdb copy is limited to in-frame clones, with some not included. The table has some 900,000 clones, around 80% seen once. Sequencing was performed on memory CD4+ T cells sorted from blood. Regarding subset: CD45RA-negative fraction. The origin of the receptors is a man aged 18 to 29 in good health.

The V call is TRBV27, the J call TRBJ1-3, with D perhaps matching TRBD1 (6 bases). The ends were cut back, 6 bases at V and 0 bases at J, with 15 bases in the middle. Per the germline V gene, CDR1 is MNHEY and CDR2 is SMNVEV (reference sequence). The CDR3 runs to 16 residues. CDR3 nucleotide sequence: TGTGCCAGCAGCTTACGGACAGCAAGCTCTGGAAACACCATATATTTT. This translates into CASSLRTASSGNTIYF.

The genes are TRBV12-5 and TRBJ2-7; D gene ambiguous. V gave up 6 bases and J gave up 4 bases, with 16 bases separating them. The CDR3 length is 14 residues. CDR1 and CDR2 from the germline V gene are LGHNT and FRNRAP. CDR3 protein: CASGHYIAPYEQYF. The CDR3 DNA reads TGTGCTAGTGGCCATTACATAGCCCCGTACGAGCAGTACTTC.

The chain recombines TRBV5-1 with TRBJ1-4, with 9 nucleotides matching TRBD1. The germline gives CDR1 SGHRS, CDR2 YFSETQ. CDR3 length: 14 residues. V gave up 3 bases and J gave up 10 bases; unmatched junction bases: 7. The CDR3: CASSSSDRGGKLFF. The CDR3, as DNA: TGCGCCAGCAGCTCCTCGGACAGGGGAGGAAAACTGTTTTTT.

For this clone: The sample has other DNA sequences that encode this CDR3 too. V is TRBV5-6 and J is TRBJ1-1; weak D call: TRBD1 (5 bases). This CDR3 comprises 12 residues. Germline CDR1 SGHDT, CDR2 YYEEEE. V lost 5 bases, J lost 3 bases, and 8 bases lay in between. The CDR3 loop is CASSWGYTEAFF. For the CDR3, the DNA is TGTGCCAGCAGTTGGGGGTACACTGAAGCTTTCTTT. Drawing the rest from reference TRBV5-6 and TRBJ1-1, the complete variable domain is DAGVTQSPTHLIKTRGQQVTLRCSPKSGHDTVSWYQQALGQGPQFIFQYYEEEERQRGNFPDRFSGHQFPNYSSELNVNALLLGDSALYLCASSWGYTEAFFGQGTRLTVV.

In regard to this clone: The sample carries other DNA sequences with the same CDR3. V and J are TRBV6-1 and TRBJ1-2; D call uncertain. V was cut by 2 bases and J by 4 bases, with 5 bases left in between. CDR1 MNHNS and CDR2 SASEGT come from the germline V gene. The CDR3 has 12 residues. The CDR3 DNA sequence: TGTGCCAGCAGTGAACCCGGCTATGGCTACACCTTC. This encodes CASSEPGYGYTF.

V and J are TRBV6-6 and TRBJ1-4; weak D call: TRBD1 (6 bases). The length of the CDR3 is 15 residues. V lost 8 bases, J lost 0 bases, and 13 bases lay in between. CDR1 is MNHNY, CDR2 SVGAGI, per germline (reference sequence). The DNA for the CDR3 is TGTGCCAGCCGGACAGACGTTGCAACTAATGAAAAACTGTTTTTT. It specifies CASRTDVATNEKLFF.

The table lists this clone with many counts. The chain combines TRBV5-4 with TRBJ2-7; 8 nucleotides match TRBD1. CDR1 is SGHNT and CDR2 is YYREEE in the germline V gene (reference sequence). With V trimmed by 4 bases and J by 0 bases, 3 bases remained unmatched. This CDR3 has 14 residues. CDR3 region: CASSRDRSSYEQYF. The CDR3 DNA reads TGTGCCAGCAGCAGGGACAGGTCCTCCTACGAGCAGTACTTC.

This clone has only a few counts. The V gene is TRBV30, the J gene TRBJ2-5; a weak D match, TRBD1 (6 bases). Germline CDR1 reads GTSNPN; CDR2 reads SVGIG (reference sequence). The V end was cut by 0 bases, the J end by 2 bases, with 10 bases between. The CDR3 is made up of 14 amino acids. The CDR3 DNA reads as TGTGCCTGGAGTGTAGGGGGTCCTCAAGAGACCCAGTACTTC. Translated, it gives CAWSVGGPQETQYF.

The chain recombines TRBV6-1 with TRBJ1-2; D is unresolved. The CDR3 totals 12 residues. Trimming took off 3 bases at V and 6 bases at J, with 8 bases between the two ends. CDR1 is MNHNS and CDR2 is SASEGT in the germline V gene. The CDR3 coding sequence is TGTGCCAGCAGTGACCCGGTTGATGGCTACACCTTC. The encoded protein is CASSDPVDGYTF.

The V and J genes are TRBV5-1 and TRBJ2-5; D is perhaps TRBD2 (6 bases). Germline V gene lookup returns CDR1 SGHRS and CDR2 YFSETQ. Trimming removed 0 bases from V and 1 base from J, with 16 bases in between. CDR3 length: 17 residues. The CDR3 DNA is TGCGCCAGCAGCTTGGCGGTCGGAGGGGATCTCCAAGAGACCCAGTACTTC. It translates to CASSLAVGGDLQETQYF. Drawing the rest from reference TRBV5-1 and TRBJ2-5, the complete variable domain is KAGVTQTPRYLIKTRGQQVTLSCSPISGHRSVSWYQQTPGQGLQFLFEYFSETQRNKGNFPGRFSGRQFSNSRSEMNVSTLELGDSALYLCASSLAVGGDLQETQYFGPGTRLLVL.

The CDR3: CASSRVGPLIGELFF. In DNA form, the CDR3 reads TGTGCCAGCAGTCGAGTGGGACCGCTTATCGGGGAGCTGTTTTTT. The chain couples TRBV28 to TRBJ2-2; D may match TRBD1 or TRBD2 (5 bases each). The V end lost 5 bases, the J end lost 7 bases, and 17 bases lay between the germline ends. The germline CDR1 and CDR2 sequences are MDHEN and SYDVKM. The CDR3 runs 15 residues.

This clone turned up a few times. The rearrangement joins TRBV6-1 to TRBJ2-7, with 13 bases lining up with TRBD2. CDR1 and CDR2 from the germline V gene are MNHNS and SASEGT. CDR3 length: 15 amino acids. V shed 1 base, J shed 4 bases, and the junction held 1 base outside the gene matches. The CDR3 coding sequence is TGTGCCAGCAGTGAAGGACTAGCGGGAGGTTACGAGCAGTACTTC. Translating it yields CASSEGLAGGYEQYF.

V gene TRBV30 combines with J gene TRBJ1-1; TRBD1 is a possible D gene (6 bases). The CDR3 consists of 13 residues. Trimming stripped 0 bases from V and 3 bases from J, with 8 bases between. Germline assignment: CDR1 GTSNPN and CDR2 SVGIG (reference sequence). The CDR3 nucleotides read TGTGCCTGGAGTGTAGAGGGGGACACTGAAGCTTTCTTT. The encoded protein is CAWSVEGDTEAFF.

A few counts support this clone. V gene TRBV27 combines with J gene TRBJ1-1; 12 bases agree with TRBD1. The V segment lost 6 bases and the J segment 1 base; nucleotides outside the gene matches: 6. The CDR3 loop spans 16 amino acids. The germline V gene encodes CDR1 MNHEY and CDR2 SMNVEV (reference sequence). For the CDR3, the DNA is TGTGCCAGCAGCCCCGGGACAGGGGGCCGGAACACTGAAGCTTTCTTT. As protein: CASSPGTGGRNTEAFF.

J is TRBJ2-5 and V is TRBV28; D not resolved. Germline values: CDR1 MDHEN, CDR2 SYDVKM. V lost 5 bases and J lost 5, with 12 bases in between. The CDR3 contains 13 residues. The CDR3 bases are TGTGCCAGCAGTCCTCATCAACGGGAGACCCAGTACTTC. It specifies CASSPHQRETQYF. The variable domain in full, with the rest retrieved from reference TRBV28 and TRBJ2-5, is DVKVTQSSRYLVKRTGEKVFLECVQDMDHENMFWYRQDPGLGLRLIYFSYDVKMKEKGDIPEGYSVSREKKERFSLILESASTNQTSMYLCASSPHQRETQYFGPGTRLLVL.